The 19 T cell receptor beta chains below all came from one sample that was sequenced in a study of regulatory T cells in long-lasting Graves disease listed by TCRdb under 2021. Preparation of the library involved multiplex PCR. TCRdb records Illumina HiSeq 4000 as the sequencer. CDR3 regions were amplified by Arm-PCR with iRepertoire HTBI primers to construct TCR beta libraries. TCRdb reprocessing: public reads trimmed at Q25 with fastp, clones called with MiXCR, in-frame beta chains kept. One record per CDR3 amino acid sequence lists the most common genes and DNA. In this sample the table shows approximately 350,000 distinct CDR3 sequences, approximately 25% of which occur a single time. Around 30% of the sample goes to the ten largest clones. What the time point label conveys for this sample: persistent/refractory GD, antithyroid drugs over 5 years with positive TRAb. RNA was extracted from PBMCs in TRIzol for both TCR sequencing and RNA sequencing.

The source material was peripheral blood mononuclear cells (PBMCs), sampled when the disease was refractory, from a patient treated with antithyroid drugs. These receptors all stem from a middle-aged woman with Graves disease. Donor details come from another sample of the same person, matched by shared clones.

The J gene is TRBJ2-7, the V gene TRBV7-2, with D unclear. The CDR3 covers 12 residues. Germline CDR1 SGHTA, CDR2 FQGNSA. V shed 0 bases and J shed 6 bases, with 6 bases lying between them. DNA of the CDR3: TGTGCCAGCAGCTTAGCGCTAGGCGAGCAGTACTTC. This gives the protein CASSLALGEQYF.

This chain joins TRBV28 and TRBJ2-1; D is possibly TRBD2 (6 bases). The CDR3 covers 15 residues. Trimming took 3 bases from V and 0 from J, leaving 9 bases between them. Germline lookup yields CDR1 MDHEN and CDR2 SYDVKM. The CDR3 loop reads CASSLDGSSYNEQFF. CDR3 nucleotide sequence: TGTGCCAGCAGTTTGGACGGGAGCTCCTACAATGAGCAGTTCTTC.

This chain joins TRBV20-1 and TRBJ2-5, with TRBD2 matching over 9 bases. After removal of 5 bases from V and 7 bases from J, the junction contained 17 bases not matched to a gene. The germline gives CDR1 DFQATT, CDR2 SNEGSKA (reference sequence). The CDR3 loop spans 16 amino acids. The CDR3 is CSASAGGGWEKGTQYF. In DNA form, the CDR3 reads TGCAGTGCTTCCGCGGGAGGGGGCTGGGAGAAAGGGACCCAGTACTTC.

This clonotype has a count of ten or more. The rearrangement uses TRBV19 and TRBJ1-4, with 7 bases identical to TRBD1. Losses at the gene ends were 6 bases for V and 0 bases for J; bases not matched to a gene: 13. The CDR3 totals 18 residues. In germline, CDR1 is LNHDA, CDR2 SQIVND (reference sequence). CDR3 loop: CASRAQRRTGSTNEKLFF. The CDR3 DNA follows: TGTGCCAGTAGGGCACAACGACGGACAGGTTCAACTAATGAAAAACTGTTTTTT.

The chain carries TRBV7-6 and TRBJ2-2; a possible D gene is TRBD2 (5 bases). Germline values: CDR1 SGHVS, CDR2 FNYEAQ. Trimming took off 4 bases at V and 5 bases at J, with 14 bases between the two ends. CDR3 length: 15 amino acids. CDR3: CASSSTGLFTGELFF. CDR3 coding DNA: TGTGCCAGCAGCTCAACTGGACTCTTTACCGGGGAGCTGTTTTTT.

This clonotype was seen repeatedly, ten times or more. The rearrangement uses TRBV2 and TRBJ2-7; TRBD1 matches 9 bases. This CDR3 has 13 amino acids. The germline V gene has CDR1 SNHLY and CDR2 FYNNEI. Trimming removed 6 bases from V and 1 base from J; junction bases left unmatched: 1. The CDR3 sequence: CASRGQGSYEQYF. CDR3 bases: TGTGCCAGCAGGGGACAGGGATCCTACGAGCAGTACTTC.

This clonotype was picked up a small number of times. V is TRBV25-1 and J is TRBJ1-3; TRBD1 might be the D (6 bases). The V gene's germline CDR1 is MGHDK and CDR2 SYGVNS. Trimming shortened V by 6 bases and J by 0 bases, and 9 bases separated the two germline ends. The CDR3 runs to 14 residues. The CDR3 DNA follows: TGTGCCAGCAGAGGGGGACTCTCTGGAAACACCATATATTTT. Protein sequence: CASRGGLSGNTIYF.

This clonotype was seen a few times. This chain joins TRBV19 and TRBJ1-1, with a possible D match to TRBD1 (5 bases). V was clipped by 3 bases and J by 3 bases, with 11 bases between them. The CDR3 covers 14 residues. From germline, CDR1 is LNHDA and CDR2 SQIVND (reference sequence). DNA for the CDR3: TGTGCCAGTAGTATGCAGGGATGGGACACTGAAGCTTTCTTT. It translates to CASSMQGWDTEAFF. Based on the CDR3 plus reference TRBV19 and TRBJ1-1, the full variable domain is DGGITQSPKYLFRKEGQNVTLSCEQNLNHDAMYWYRQDPGQGLRLIYYSQIVNDFQKGDIAEGYSVSREKKESFPLTVTSAQKNPTAFYLCASSMQGWDTEAFFGQGTRLTVV.

This clonotype was detected only a few times. J is TRBJ2-4 and V is TRBV20-1; unclear D gene. The CDR3 spans 15 residues. The germline CDR1 and CDR2 sequences are DFQATT and SNEGSKA (reference sequence). With 1 base removed from V and 5 bases from J, the gap between germline ends came to 15 bases. In DNA, the CDR3 is TGCAGTGCTAGAGGATGGTACAGAAGCGAAAACATTCAGTACTTC. This encodes CSARGWYRSENIQYF.

A single count supports this clonotype. This rearrangement joins TRBV28 to TRBJ2-3; maybe TRBD2 (6 bases). The CDR3 sequence is 12 residues long. The V gene's germline CDR1 is MDHEN and CDR2 SYDVKM. Trimming took off 8 bases at V and 10 bases at J, with 16 bases between the two ends. For the CDR3, the DNA is TGTGCCAGCGCCCACCGGACTACCGCGCAGTATTTT. Residues: CASAHRTTAQYF.

This clonotype was detected many times. The V and J genes are TRBV12-3 or TRBV12-4 and TRBJ2-2; 13 nucleotides agree with TRBD2. Trimming at V came to 6 bases and at J to 4 bases, leaving 11 bases not matched to a gene. This CDR3 has 18 residues. The CDR3 sequence is CASSQPGLAGVFTGELFF. The CDR3, as DNA: TGTGCCAGCAGCCAACCAGGACTAGCGGGAGTCTTCACCGGGGAGCTGTTTTTT.

This clonotype was detected only once. One base away lies a much larger clone, so this may be a sequencing read error. The chain couples TRBV6-1 to TRBJ1-1, with no clear D. Per germline, CDR1 MNHNS and CDR2 SASEGT. This CDR3 comprises 11 residues. Trimming shortened V by 10 bases and J by 6 bases, and 12 bases separated the two germline ends. CDR3 coding DNA: TGTGCCACTACAAGAGGCGCTGAAGCTTTCTTT. It codes for CATTRGAEAFF.

Turning to this clonotype: A much more abundant neighbour one base away suggests this may be a read error. The chain carries TRBV6-1 and TRBJ1-1, with D possibly being TRBD1 (5 bases). The CDR3 loop spans 12 amino acids. In germline, CDR1 is MNHNS, CDR2 SASEGT. The CDR3 here is CASSEWTFEASF. CDR3 sequence (DNA): TGTGCCAGCAGTGAATGGACATTTGAAGCTTCCTTT.

The chain employs TRBV7-9 and TRBJ2-5; 8 bases map to TRBD2. The germline V gene encodes CDR1 SEHNR and CDR2 FQNEAQ (reference sequence). This CDR3 region has 17 residues. V was clipped by 1 base and J by 4 bases; unmatched bases: 11. As DNA, the CDR3 is TGTGCCAGCAGCTTAGTAATACTAGCGGCGGTACCAGAGACCCAGTACTTC. This codes for CASSLVILAAVPETQYF.

This clonotype was seen at least ten times. The rearrangement joins TRBV7-2 to TRBJ2-1; D is undetermined. The V gene lost 3 bases and the J gene lost 2 bases, with 17 bases spanning the gap. This CDR3 has 17 amino acids. The V gene's germline CDR1 is SGHTA and CDR2 FQGNSA. CDR3 coding DNA: TGTGCCAGCAGCTTGAGGATTTTGGATTTAACCTACAATGAGCAGTTCTTC. Its translation: CASSLRILDLTYNEQFF.

This clonotype was found many times. CDR3 in amino acids: CASTPGQLNEKLFF. DNA for the CDR3: TGTGCCAGCACCCCGGGACAGCTAAATGAAAAACTGTTTTTT. The chain joins TRBV28 to TRBJ1-4; 7 bases agree with TRBD1. In germline, CDR1 is MDHEN, CDR2 SYDVKM. The CDR3 extends over 14 amino acids. The V gene end was trimmed by 7 bases and the J gene end by 5 bases; junction bases not matched to a gene: 7.

This clonotype has only a few counts. V is TRBV20-1 and J is TRBJ2-1, with a weak D call TRBD2 (5 bases). Trimming took off 0 bases at V and 11 bases at J, with 14 bases between the two ends. The length of the CDR3 is 13 residues. CDR1 DFQATT and CDR2 SNEGSKA come from the germline V gene (reference sequence). For the CDR3, the DNA is TGCAGTGCTAGAGATTTGGACGGGATTAAGCAGTTCTTC. Protein product: CSARDLDGIKQFF.

Only a few counts were recorded for this clonotype. The chain combines TRBV5-1 with TRBJ2-2; TRBD2 aligns across 14 bases. This CDR3 spans 16 amino acids. Germline CDR1 reads SGHRS; CDR2 reads YFSETQ. The V segment lost 1 base and the J segment 5 bases; nucleotides outside the gene matches: 1. The CDR3 reads CASSLRLAGGTGELFF. The CDR3 nucleotides are TGCGCCAGCAGCTTGCGACTAGCGGGAGGGACCGGGGAGCTGTTTTTT.

This clonotype was observed a few times. A much larger clone is a single base away; this may be a read error. The chain joins TRBV5-6 to TRBJ2-5; D call uncertain. The ends were cut back, 2 bases at V and 2 bases at J, with 7 bases in the middle. CDR1 and CDR2 (germline): SGHDT, YYEEEE. The CDR3 is 13 residues long. The CDR3 DNA is TGTGCCAGCAGCTTCCTAGGGCAAGAGACCCAGTACTTC. This gives the protein CASSFLGQETQYF.